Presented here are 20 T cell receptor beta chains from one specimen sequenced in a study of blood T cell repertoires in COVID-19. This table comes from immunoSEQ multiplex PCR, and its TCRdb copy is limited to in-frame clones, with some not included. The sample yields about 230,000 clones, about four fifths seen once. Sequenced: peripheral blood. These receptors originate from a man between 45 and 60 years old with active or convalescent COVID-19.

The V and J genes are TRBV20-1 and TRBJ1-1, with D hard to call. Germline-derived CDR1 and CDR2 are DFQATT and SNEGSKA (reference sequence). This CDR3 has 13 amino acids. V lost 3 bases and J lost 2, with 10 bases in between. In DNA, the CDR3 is TGCAGTGCTAGTACTGTGTTCAACACTGAAGCTTTCTTT. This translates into CSASTVFNTEAFF.

The chain's CDR3 is CASSVEPKQDTEAFF. CDR3 DNA: TGTGCCAGCAGCGTAGAACCTAAACAGGACACTGAAGCTTTCTTT. The chain employs TRBV9 and TRBJ1-1, with a weak D call TRBD1 (5 bases). V shed 0 bases and J shed 3 bases, with 12 bases lying between them. The CDR3 has 15 amino acids. In germline, CDR1 is SGDLS, CDR2 YYNGEE.

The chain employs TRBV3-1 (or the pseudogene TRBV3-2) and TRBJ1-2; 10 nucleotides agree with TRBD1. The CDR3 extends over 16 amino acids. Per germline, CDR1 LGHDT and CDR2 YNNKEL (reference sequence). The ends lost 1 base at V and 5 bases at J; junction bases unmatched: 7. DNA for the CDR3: TGTGCCAGCAGCCAAGGACAGGGGGCGCTTGGGTATGGCTACACCTTC. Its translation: CASSQGQGALGYGYTF.

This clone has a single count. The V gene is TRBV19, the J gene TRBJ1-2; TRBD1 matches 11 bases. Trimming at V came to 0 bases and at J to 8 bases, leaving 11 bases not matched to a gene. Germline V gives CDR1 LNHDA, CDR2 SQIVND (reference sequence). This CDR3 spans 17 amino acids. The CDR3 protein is CASSIDLFGQGARGYTF. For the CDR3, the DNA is TGTGCCAGTAGTATAGATCTATTCGGACAGGGGGCGAGAGGCTACACCTTC.

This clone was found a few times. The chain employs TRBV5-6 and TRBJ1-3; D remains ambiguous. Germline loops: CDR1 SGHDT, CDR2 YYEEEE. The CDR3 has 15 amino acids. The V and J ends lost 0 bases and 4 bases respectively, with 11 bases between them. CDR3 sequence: CASSLAGITGNTIYF. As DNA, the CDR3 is TGTGCCAGCAGCTTGGCCGGGATCACGGGAAACACCATATATTTT.

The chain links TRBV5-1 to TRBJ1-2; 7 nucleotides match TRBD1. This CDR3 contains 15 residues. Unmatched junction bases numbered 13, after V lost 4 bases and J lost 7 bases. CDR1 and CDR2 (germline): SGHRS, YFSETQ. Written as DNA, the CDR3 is TGCGCCAGCAGCCCAGGACAGGTTCAAATGTCTGGCTACACCTTC. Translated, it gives CASSPGQVQMSGYTF. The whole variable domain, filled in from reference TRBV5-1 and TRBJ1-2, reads KAGVTQTPRYLIKTRGQQVTLSCSPISGHRSVSWYQQTPGQGLQFLFEYFSETQRNKGNFPGRFSGRQFSNSRSEMNVSTLELGDSALYLCASSPGQVQMSGYTFGSGTRLTVV.

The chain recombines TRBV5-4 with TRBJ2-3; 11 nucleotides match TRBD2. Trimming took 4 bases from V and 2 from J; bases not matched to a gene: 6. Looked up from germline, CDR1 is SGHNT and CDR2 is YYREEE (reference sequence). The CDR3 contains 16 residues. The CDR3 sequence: CASSRGTSGLTDTQYF. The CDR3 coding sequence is TGTGCCAGCAGCCGGGGGACTAGCGGCCTCACAGATACGCAGTATTTT.

The CDR3 loop reads CASSQVMSGVYNEQFF. The CDR3 bases are TGTGCCAGCAGCCAAGTGATGAGCGGAGTTTACAATGAGCAGTTCTTC. The chain employs TRBV4-2 and TRBJ2-1, with D maybe TRBD2 (5 bases). Trimming shortened V by 1 base and J by 4 bases, and 14 bases separated the two germline ends. The CDR3 covers 16 residues. The germline V gene encodes CDR1 LGHNA and CDR2 YNFKEQ.

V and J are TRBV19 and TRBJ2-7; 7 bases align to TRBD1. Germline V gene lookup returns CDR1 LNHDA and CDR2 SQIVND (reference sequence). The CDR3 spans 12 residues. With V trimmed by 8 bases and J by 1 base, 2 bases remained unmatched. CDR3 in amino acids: CASGRGSYEQYF. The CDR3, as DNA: TGTGCCAGTGGCAGGGGGTCCTACGAGCAGTACTTC.

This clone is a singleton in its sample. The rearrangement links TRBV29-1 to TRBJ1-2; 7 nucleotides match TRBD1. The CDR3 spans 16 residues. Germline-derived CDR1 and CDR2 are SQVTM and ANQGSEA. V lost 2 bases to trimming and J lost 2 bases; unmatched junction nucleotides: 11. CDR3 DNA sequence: TGCAGCGTTGAATCCACACAGGGGAGGTCGAACTATGGCTACACCTTC. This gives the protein CSVESTQGRSNYGYTF.

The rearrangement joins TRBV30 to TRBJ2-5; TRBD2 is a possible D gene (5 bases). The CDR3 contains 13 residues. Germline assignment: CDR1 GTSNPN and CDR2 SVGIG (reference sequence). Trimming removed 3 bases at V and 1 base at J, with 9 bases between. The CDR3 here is CAWSEGFQETQYF. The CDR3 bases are TGTGCCTGGAGCGAGGGTTTCCAAGAGACCCAGTACTTC.

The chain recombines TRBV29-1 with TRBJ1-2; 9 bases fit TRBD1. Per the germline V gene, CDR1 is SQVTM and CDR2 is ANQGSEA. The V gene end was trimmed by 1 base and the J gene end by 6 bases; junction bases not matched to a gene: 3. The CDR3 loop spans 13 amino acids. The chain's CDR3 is CSVEGTGVNGYTF. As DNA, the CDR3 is TGCAGCGTTGAAGGGACAGGGGTTAATGGCTACACCTTC.

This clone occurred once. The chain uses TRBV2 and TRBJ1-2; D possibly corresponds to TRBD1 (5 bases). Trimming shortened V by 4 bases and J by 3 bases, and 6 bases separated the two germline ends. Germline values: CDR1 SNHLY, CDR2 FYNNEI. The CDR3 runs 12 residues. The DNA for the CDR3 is TGTGCCAGCAGTGGCAGGGACTATGGCTACACCTTC. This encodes CASSGRDYGYTF.

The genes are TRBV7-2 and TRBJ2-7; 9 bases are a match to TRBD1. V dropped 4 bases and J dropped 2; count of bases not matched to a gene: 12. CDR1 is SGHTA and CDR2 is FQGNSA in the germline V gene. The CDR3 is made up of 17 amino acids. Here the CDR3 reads CASSSLRGQGATYEQYF. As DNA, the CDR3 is TGTGCCAGCAGCTCCCTCCGGGGACAGGGCGCGACCTACGAGCAGTACTTC.

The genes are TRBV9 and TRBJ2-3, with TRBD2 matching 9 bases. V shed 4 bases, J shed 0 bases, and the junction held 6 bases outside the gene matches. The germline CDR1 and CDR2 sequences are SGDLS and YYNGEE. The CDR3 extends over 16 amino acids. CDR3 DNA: TGTGCCAGCAGCCCTGCGGGGGGGTCAAGCACAGATACGCAGTATTTT. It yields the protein CASSPAGGSSTDTQYF.

The CDR3 nucleotides are TGTGCCAGCAGTGGGGACAGGGGGAACTCACCCCTCCACTTT. Its translation is CASSGDRGNSPLHF. The rearrangement links TRBV2 to TRBJ1-6, with 11 bases fitting TRBD1. The CDR3 covers 14 residues. Germline lookup yields CDR1 SNHLY and CDR2 FYNNEI. V lost 4 bases to trimming and J lost 10 bases; unmatched junction nucleotides: 3. The variable domain in full, with the rest retrieved from reference TRBV2 and TRBJ1-6, is EPEVTQTPSHQVTQMGQEVILRCVPISNHLYFYWYRQILGQKVEFLVSFYNNEISEKSEIFDDQFSVERPDGSNFTLKIRSTKLEDSAMYFCASSGDRGNSPLHFGNGTRLTVT.

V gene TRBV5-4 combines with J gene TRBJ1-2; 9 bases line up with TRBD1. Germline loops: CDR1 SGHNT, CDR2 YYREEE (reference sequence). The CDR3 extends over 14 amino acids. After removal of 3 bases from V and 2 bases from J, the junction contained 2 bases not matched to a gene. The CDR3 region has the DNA TGTGCCAGCAGCTGGGACAGGGAAAACTATGGCTACACCTTC. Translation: CASSWDRENYGYTF.

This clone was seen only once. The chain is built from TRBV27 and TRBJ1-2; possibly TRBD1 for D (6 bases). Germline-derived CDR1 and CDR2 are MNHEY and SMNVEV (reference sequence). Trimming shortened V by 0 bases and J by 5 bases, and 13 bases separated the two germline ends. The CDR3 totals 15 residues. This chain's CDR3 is CASSLSRGARYGYTF. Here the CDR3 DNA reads TGTGCCAGCAGTTTATCTCGGGGGGCGCGTTATGGCTACACCTTC.

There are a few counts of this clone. The CDR3 DNA is TGTGCCAGCAGCTCAGGGGTTAGGAACACTGAAGCTTTCTTT. It is translated as CASSSGVRNTEAFF. This sequence joins TRBV9 and TRBJ1-1; D might be TRBD1 (6 bases). This CDR3 contains 14 residues. CDR1 is SGDLS and CDR2 is YYNGEE in the germline V gene. V lost 4 bases and J lost 1, with 11 bases in between.

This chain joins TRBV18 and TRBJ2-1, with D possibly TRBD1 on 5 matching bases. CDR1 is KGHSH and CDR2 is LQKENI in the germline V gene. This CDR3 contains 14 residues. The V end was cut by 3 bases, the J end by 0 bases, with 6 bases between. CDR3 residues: CASSPGHSYNEQFF. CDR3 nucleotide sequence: TGTGCCAGCTCACCCGGACACTCCTACAATGAGCAGTTCTTC. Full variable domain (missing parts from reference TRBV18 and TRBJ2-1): NAGVMQNPRHLVRRRGQEARLRCSPMKGHSHVYWYRQLPEEGLKFMVYLQKENIIDESGMPKERFSAEFPKEGPSILRIQQVVRGDSAAYFCASSPGHSYNEQFFGPGTRLTVL.